One T cell receptor beta chain is described in this entry. The data originate from a study of blood T cell repertoires in COVID-19. Produced via immunoSEQ multiplex PCR; TCRdb's table is partial and in-frame only. The data contain approximately 76,000 clones, around nine tenths of them singletons. The TCR comes from a human donor in a cohort sampled during active COVID-19. Source material: peripheral blood.

The CDR3 DNA is TGTGCCAGCAGCGTAGCTACAGGTTCCTACGAGCAGTACTTC. Translating it yields CASSVATGSYEQYF. This chain links TRBV9 with TRBJ2-7, with D perhaps matching TRBD1 (5 bases). The length of the CDR3 is 14 residues. CDR1 and CDR2 (germline): SGDLS, YYNGEE. V was cut by 0 bases and J by 1 base, with 8 bases left in between. Full variable domain (outside the CDR3, taken from reference TRBV9 and TRBJ2-7): DSGVTQTPKHLITATGQRVTLRCSPRSGDLSVYWYQQSLDQGLQFLIQYYNGEERAKGNILERFSAQQFPDLHSELNLSSLELGDSALYFCASSVATGSYEQYFGPGTRLTVT.